The 13 T cell receptor beta chains listed next were all sequenced from one sample in a study of high-grade serous ovarian cancer treatment subgroups. Tumor samples were taken before definitive surgery or chemotherapy. Profiling relied on immunoSEQ multiplex PCR, and the TCRdb table lists in-frame clones only, not all of them. The table includes approximately 3,500 clones, 76% detected once. The material sequenced was tumor tissue. These receptors were collected from a human donor with high-grade serous ovarian cancer.

The chain has TRBV10-3 and TRBJ1-3, with D uncertain. Trimming removed 6 bases at V and 4 bases at J, with 16 bases between. There are 15 residues in the CDR3. Germline V gene sequence: CDR1 ENHRY, CDR2 SYGVKD. The CDR3 sequence: CAIRGKDRHGNTIYF. DNA for the CDR3: TGTGCCATCAGAGGAAAGGACCGTCACGGAAACACCATATATTTT.

CDR3 protein: CASSVAVYTEAFF. CDR3 coding DNA: TGTGCCAGCAGTGTAGCAGTTTACACTGAAGCTTTCTTT. This sequence joins TRBV2 and TRBJ1-1; D is unclear. The germline V gene encodes CDR1 SNHLY and CDR2 FYNNEI. Between the trimmed V and J ends, which lost 4 bases and 3 bases, there was a span of 9 bases. This CDR3 region has 13 residues.

This clone has only a few counts. The rearrangement joins TRBV30 to TRBJ2-2; 7 positions match TRBD2. The trim removed 4 bases at V and 7 bases at J, leaving 15 bases unmatched. The CDR3 length is 16 residues. From germline, CDR1 is GTSNPN and CDR2 SVGIG (reference sequence). This CDR3 reads CAWKLRDYDQGGELFF. The CDR3 DNA reads as TGTGCCTGGAAGCTGAGGGACTACGATCAGGGCGGGGAGCTGTTTTTT.

The chain couples TRBV29-1 to TRBJ2-3; D uncertain. Germline V gene lookup returns CDR1 SQVTM and CDR2 ANQGSEA. The V gene lost 3 bases and the J gene lost 2 bases, with 9 bases spanning the gap. The CDR3 sequence is 13 residues long. The CDR3 region has the DNA TGCAGCGTTGATGGTAAAAACACAGATACGCAGTATTTT. Its translation: CSVDGKNTDTQYF.

This chain connects TRBV7-2 to TRBJ1-5; D is unclear. Germline lookup yields CDR1 SGHTA and CDR2 FQGNSA. The length of the CDR3 is 15 residues. V was cut by 1 base and J by 8 bases, with 15 bases left in between. The CDR3 DNA is TGTGCCAGCAGCTTAGGGGCCGGGCTGCTGGAGCCCCAGCATTTT. Residues: CASSLGAGLLEPQHF. The variable domain in full, with the rest retrieved from reference TRBV7-2 and TRBJ1-5, is GAGVSQSPSNKVTEKGKDVELRCDPISGHTALYWYRQSLGQGLEFLIYFQGNSAPDKSGLPSDRFSAERTGGSVSTLTIQRTQQEDSAVYLCASSLGAGLLEPQHFGDGTRLSIL.

Points on this clone: The junction departs from the called germline gene at one end, perhaps through a read error. J is TRBJ1-5 and V is TRBV7-2; 7 bases agree with TRBD1. In germline, CDR1 is SGHTA, CDR2 FQGNSA. This CDR3 spans 15 amino acids. In DNA, the CDR3 is TGCGCCAGCAGCCAGGGGACAGAACGCAATCAGCCCCAGCATTTT. Protein: CASSQGTERNQPQHF.

The chain uses TRBV7-2 and TRBJ1-3; 7 bases align to TRBD1. J was trimmed by 4 bases and V by 5 bases; bases with no gene match: 5. Germline loops: CDR1 SGHTA, CDR2 FQGNSA. The CDR3 covers 14 residues. In nucleotides, the CDR3 is TGTGCCAGCAGCCTAGGGACAGCAGGAAACACCATATATTTT. This sequence encodes CASSLGTAGNTIYF. Complete variable domain (other parts from reference TRBV7-2 and TRBJ1-3): GAGVSQSPSNKVTEKGKDVELRCDPISGHTALYWYRQSLGQGLEFLIYFQGNSAPDKSGLPSDRFSAERTGGSVSTLTIQRTQQEDSAVYLCASSLGTAGNTIYFGEGSWLTVV.

The V and J genes are TRBV7-2 and TRBJ2-3, with TRBD2 matching 14 bases. Germline V gene data show CDR1 as SGHTA and CDR2 as FQGNSA. This CDR3 contains 16 residues. Germline trimming cut 0 bases from V and 5 bases from J; bases unmatched to any gene: 1. CDR3 nucleotides: TGTGCCAGCAGCTTAGCGGGGACTAGCGGGGGAGATACGCAGTATTTT. It encodes CASSLAGTSGGDTQYF.

V is TRBV7-2 and J is TRBJ2-5; D not certain. V shed 1 base and J shed 7 bases, with 7 bases lying between them. Germline-derived CDR1 and CDR2 are SGHTA and FQGNSA. This CDR3 comprises 12 residues. The CDR3 protein is CASSLGYGTQYF. The CDR3 DNA is TGTGCCAGCAGCTTAGGTTACGGGACCCAGTACTTC.

This clone has just a few counts. The genes are TRBV29-1 and TRBJ2-7; D remains unclear. Trimming stripped 5 bases from V and 3 bases from J, with 11 bases between. Germline CDR1 reads SQVTM; CDR2 reads ANQGSEA. CDR3 length: 12 amino acids. CDR3 sequence (DNA): TGCAGCGTTTTGACTGGAAGCTACGAGCAGTACGTC. Residues: CSVLTGSYEQYV.

The chain couples TRBV7-2 to TRBJ2-1; possible D gene TRBD1, 6 bases. The V end was cut by 1 base, the J end by 3 bases, with 10 bases between. Per germline, CDR1 SGHTA and CDR2 FQGNSA. This CDR3 is 15 amino acids long. The CDR3 coding sequence is TGTGCCAGCAGCTTAGGGACAGCTAGCTACAATGAGCAGTTCTTC. Its protein is CASSLGTASYNEQFF.

The chain carries TRBV2 and TRBJ1-5; 7 bases are shared with TRBD1. The germline CDR1 and CDR2 sequences are SNHLY and FYNNEI. V lost 7 bases to trimming and J lost 2 bases; unmatched junction nucleotides: 5. This CDR3 comprises 14 residues. The CDR3 bases are TGTGCCAGCAAAAAGGGGACAGGCAATCAGCCCCAGCATTTT. It specifies CASKKGTGNQPQHF.

This clone was detected only once. This chain connects TRBV11-2 to TRBJ2-7, with D possibly being TRBD1 (6 bases). The germline V gene encodes CDR1 SGHAT and CDR2 FQNNGV. V was trimmed by 5 bases and J by 3 bases, leaving 14 bases between them. CDR3 length: 14 amino acids. CDR3 residues: CASSPQTGRYEQYV. The CDR3 DNA reads as TGTGCCAGCAGCCCACAGACAGGACGCTACGAGCAGTACGTC.